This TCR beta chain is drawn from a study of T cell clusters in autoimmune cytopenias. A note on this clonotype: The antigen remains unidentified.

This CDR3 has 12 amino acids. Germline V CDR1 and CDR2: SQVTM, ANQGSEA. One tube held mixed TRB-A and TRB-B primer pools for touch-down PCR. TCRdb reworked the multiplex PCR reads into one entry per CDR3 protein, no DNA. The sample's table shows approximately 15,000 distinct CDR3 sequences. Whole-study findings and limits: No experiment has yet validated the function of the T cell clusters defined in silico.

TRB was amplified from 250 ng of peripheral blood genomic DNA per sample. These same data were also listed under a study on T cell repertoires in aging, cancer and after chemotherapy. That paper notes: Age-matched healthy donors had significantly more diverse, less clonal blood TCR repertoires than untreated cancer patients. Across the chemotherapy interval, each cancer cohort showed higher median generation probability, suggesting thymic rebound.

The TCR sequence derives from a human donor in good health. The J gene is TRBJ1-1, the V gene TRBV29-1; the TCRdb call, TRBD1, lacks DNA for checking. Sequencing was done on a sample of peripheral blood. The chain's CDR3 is CSVGLRDAEAFF. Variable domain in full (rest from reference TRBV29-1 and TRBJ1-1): SAVISQKPSRDICQRGTSLTIQCQVDSQVTMMFWYRQQPGQSLTLIATANQGSEATYESGFVIDKFPISRPNLTFSTLTVSNMSPEDSSIYLCSVGLRDAEAFFGQGTRLTVV.